This T cell receptor beta chain appears in the sequencing data of a study of Ad26.COV2.S vaccination and SARS-CoV-2 variants listed by TCRdb under 2021. Study-wide context: TCRbeta repertoire sequencing served as the tool for gauging how specific and how broad the SARS-CoV-2-reactive T cell receptors were following Ad26.COV2.S vaccination. A total of 32 samples were included in the TCR-sequenced set, comprising some 20 Ad26.COV2.S vaccine recipients, 5 placebo recipients and 8 SARS-CoV-2 convalescent individuals.

A remark on this clone: Its antigen remains unidentified. No clone much larger than this one lies a single base away; base qualities are absent.

At the junction V is shortened by 1 base and J by 8 bases, with 6 bases in between. According to the germline V gene, CDR1 reads MNHEY and CDR2 reads SVGEGT. The CDR3 goes from the cysteine to the phenylalanine over 12 residues. Only CDR3 DNA is held: 36 bases, read in frame from base 1. The immunoSEQ Assay was used to sequence TCRbeta CDR3 regions. After extraction, genomic DNA underwent amplification by bias-controlled multiplex PCR, followed by high-throughput sequencing. Per the source publication's procedure: To quantify the absolute abundance of every unique TCRbeta CDR3 region, sequences were collapsed and filtered. Usable DNA was measured by amplifying reference genes present in all nucleated cells, and TCRbeta template counts were normalized to that usable DNA to estimate T cell fraction. Repertoire TCRs were annotated as SARS-CoV-2-specific when V gene, CDR3 amino acid sequence and J gene were exactly matched to a known reactive TCR set. The reference SARS-CoV-2 TCR set came from MIRA and was filtered for enrichment in COVID-19-positive ImmuneCODE repertoires, removing public or cross-reactive TCRs. Based on the MIRA antigens, annotated TCRs were further analysed at the level of specific ORF or position within ORF. Breadth was defined as the number of annotated unique rearrangements divided by the total number of unique productive rearrangements, and depth was defined as the summed frequency of the annotated unique rearrangements. TCR breadth was compared between groups using two-sided Wilcoxon rank-sum tests. TCRdb's version of the immuneACCESS table is confined to in-frame rearrangements and falls short of the full clone set. An unresolved V gene accounts for under half of the shortfall where checked; the remainder is of unknown origin. That table supplies the V and J calls and clone size; D and trimming were determined from the DNA. The sample contains 120,000 to 150,000 clones, roughly 89% of them found a single time. The ten largest clones represent 5% of the sample.

According to the study, the label for this sample's time point signals: individuals recovered from natural SARS-CoV-2 infection. The research as a whole found: Compared with placebo recipients, Ad26.COV2.S recipients showed higher spike-specific TCR breadth (P = 0.0014). Vaccine and placebo recipients had comparable non-spike TCR breadth, which fits with the vaccine containing only spike. According to the authors, total T cell responses may have been underestimated by the TCR breadth and depth analyses. Substantial breadth of spike-specific CD8+ and CD4+ T cell responses was reported after vaccination.

The sequence derives from a human donor who had recovered from COVID-19. Sequences were derived from peripheral blood, sampled after recovery from COVID-19. The chain is assembled from TRBV6-2 or TRBV6-3 and TRBJ2-1; the D gene lacks a confident call. The CDR3 region has the sequence CASSYLGDEQFF. The nucleotide sequence reads as follows: TGTGCCAGCAGTTACTTAGGCGATGAGCAGTTCTTC.